These 5 T cell receptor beta chains share one sample of origin, sequenced in a study of blood T cell repertoires in COVID-19 (TCRdb year 2020). To prepare the library, the immunoSEQ multiplex PCR assay was applied. TCRdb took this table from immuneACCESS and kept in-frame rearrangements with V and J called. Such tables lack part of the clones; where checked against another copy, unresolved V genes explain under half of the gap, and the rest is unexplained. The sample profile shows about 400,000 clones; roughly nine tenths of them were found once. The top ten constitute about 2% of the sample. The source material was PBMCs or T cells enriched from blood (not recorded which). The receptors were gathered from a woman under 30 with acute COVID-19.

CDR3 amino acids: CASRRNRGGETQYF. CDR3 DNA sequence: TGTGCCAGCAGACGGAACAGGGGAGGAGAGACCCAGTACTTC. This chain joins TRBV27 and TRBJ2-5, with a tentative D call TRBD1 (7 bases). This CDR3 has 14 amino acids. The germline CDR1 and CDR2 sequences are MNHEY and SMNVEV (reference sequence). Trimming left V 6 bases short and J 4 bases short, with 15 bases between.

The chain joins TRBV10-1 to TRBJ2-7; D ambiguous. Per the germline V gene, CDR1 is WNHNN and CDR2 is SYGVQD (reference sequence). V lost 2 bases, J lost 6 bases, and 11 bases lay in between. The CDR3 length is 13 residues. The CDR3 coding sequence is TGCGCCAGCAGTGAGAATCAGGTCTCCGAGCAGTACTTC. Amino acids: CASSENQVSEQYF.

This clone occurred once. The J gene is TRBJ2-5, the V gene TRBV6-5; a weak D match, TRBD2 (6 bases). The length of the CDR3 is 15 residues. Germline V gene data show CDR1 as MNHEY and CDR2 as SVGAGI. Trimming took 2 bases from V and 5 from J, leaving 15 bases between them. The CDR3 loop is CASSYGGVRGETQYF. CDR3 nucleotides: TGTGCCAGCAGTTACGGAGGGGTCCGGGGGGAGACCCAGTACTTC.

V gene TRBV6-5 combines with J gene TRBJ1-1; 8 bases are a match to TRBD1. V lost 6 bases to trimming and J lost 11 bases; unmatched junction nucleotides: 11. Germline CDR1 is MNHEY and CDR2 is SVGAGI. The length of the CDR3 is 13 residues. CDR3 loop: CASSTKADRDAFF. The CDR3 DNA is TGTGCCAGCAGCACAAAGGCGGACAGGGATGCTTTCTTT.

The rearrangement links TRBV27 to TRBJ2-7; 13 bases fit TRBD2. This CDR3 has 15 amino acids. CDR1 is MNHEY, CDR2 SMNVEV, per germline (reference sequence). The J segment lost 5 bases and the V segment lost 5 bases, leaving 6 bases of the junction unmatched. In DNA, the CDR3 is TGTGCCAGCAGTGCTCGGACTAGCGGGAGCCACGAGCAGTACTTC. Translation: CASSARTSGSHEQYF.